This note documents a single T cell receptor (beta chain) sequence. Sequencing was performed with immunoSEQ multiplex PCR; in TCRdb, only in-frame clones are kept and a portion is missing. Of under 70,000 clones listed, about four fifths are singletons. This sample is drawn from a study of blood T cell repertoires in COVID-19. Germline loops: CDR1 MDHEN, CDR2 SYDVKM. With 8 bases clipped from V and 1 base from J, the junction kept 2 bases outside the gene matches. This CDR3 contains 13 residues. The material sequenced was peripheral blood. The clonotype was recovered from a human donor in a cohort sampled during active COVID-19. The chain uses TRBV28 and TRBJ1-2, with 9 bases aligning to TRBD1. The CDR3 bases are TGTGCCAGCTGGGACAGGGTTAACTATGGCTACACCTTC. Translation: CASWDRVNYGYTF.